The 8 T cell receptor beta chains given below trace back to one sample, sequenced in a study of T cells after yellow fever vaccination (dated by TCRdb to the late 2010s). This sample's treatment or condition label indicates: live attenuated yellow fever vaccine strain. Preparation of the library involved 5' RACE. The sequencing machine was an Illumina NovaSeq 6000. TCRdb's own reprocessing of the public reads used fastp at Q25 and MiXCR and kept productive beta chains. Rows matching on CDR3 protein sequence are summarized as one entry with the most common DNA and genes. In all, the sample holds just over 250,000 distinct CDR3 sequences, and about 5% of those were seen once. The ten biggest clones cover more than 3% of the sample. Sample: CD4+ T cells sorted from PBMCs, taken on the day of the yellow fever booster vaccination. The receptors originated from a young man who received the YFV17D yellow fever vaccine.

This clonotype came up many times. The genes are TRBV7-6 and TRBJ2-1; TRBD1 matches 10 bases. Germline CDR1 reads SGHVS; CDR2 reads FNYEAQ. Germline trimming cut 1 base from V and 7 bases from J; bases unmatched to any gene: 1. This CDR3 is built from 14 residues. CDR3 nucleotides: TGTGCCAGCAGCTTAGGACAGGGGGCAAATGAGCAGTTCTTC. The encoded protein is CASSLGQGANEQFF.

This clonotype was counted at least ten times. The chain couples TRBV6-5 to TRBJ2-4; 11 bases agree with TRBD1. V lost 2 bases to trimming and J lost 6 bases; unmatched junction nucleotides: 6. The CDR3 totals 16 residues. CDR1 MNHEY and CDR2 SVGAGI come from the germline V gene. The CDR3 loop is CASSYSGQGAGNIQYF. The CDR3 region has the DNA TGTGCCAGCAGTTACAGCGGACAGGGGGCTGGAAACATTCAGTACTTC.

J is TRBJ2-2 and V is TRBV5-1, with a weak D call TRBD2 (6 bases). Germline values: CDR1 SGHRS, CDR2 YFSETQ. V lost 3 bases, J lost 4 bases, and 7 bases lay in between. The CDR3 consists of 13 residues. As DNA, the CDR3 is TGCGCCAGCAGCTCGACTAGCACCGGGGAGCTGTTTTTT. Amino acid sequence: CASSSTSTGELFF.

The rearrangement joins TRBV11-2 to TRBJ2-4; 9 bases match TRBD1. The CDR3 covers 17 residues. Germline values: CDR1 SGHAT, CDR2 FQNNGV. V gave up 4 bases and J gave up 0 bases; unmatched junction bases: 7. CDR3 amino acids: CASSSRDRVLAKNIQYF. The CDR3 DNA reads as TGTGCCAGCAGCTCCCGGGACAGGGTCCTAGCCAAAAACATTCAGTACTTC.

The rearrangement links TRBV12-3 or TRBV12-4 to TRBJ2-7; no reliable D call. Trimming left V 3 bases short and J 6 bases short, with 9 bases between. The CDR3 consists of 12 residues. CDR3 sequence: CASSFWVREQYF. The CDR3 nucleotides read TGTGCCAGCAGTTTTTGGGTTCGCGAGCAGTACTTC.

The table lists this clonotype with many counts. The V gene is TRBV20-1, the J gene TRBJ1-1; D perhaps matches TRBD1 (6 bases). The ends were cut back, 0 bases at V and 4 bases at J, with 12 bases in the middle. Germline V gene sequence: CDR1 DFQATT, CDR2 SNEGSKA (reference sequence). CDR3 length equals 14 residues. CDR3 protein: CSARDLQGPTEAFF. As DNA, the CDR3 is TGCAGTGCTAGAGATCTTCAGGGGCCCACTGAAGCTTTCTTT.

The table lists this clonotype with a few counts. The chain couples TRBV19 to TRBJ1-1; D call uncertain. In germline, CDR1 is LNHDA, CDR2 SQIVND (reference sequence). The CDR3 totals 13 residues. The ends were cut back, 8 bases at V and 4 bases at J, with 14 bases in the middle. The CDR3 loop reads CASSRKRFTEAFF. The CDR3, as DNA: TGTGCCAGTTCTAGGAAGCGATTCACTGAAGCTTTCTTT.

This clonotype was detected only a few times. The CDR3 reads CASSRLLTDTQYF. In DNA, the CDR3 is TGTGCCAGTAGTAGACTGCTCACAGATACGCAGTATTTT. The chain recombines TRBV19 with TRBJ2-3, with D hard to call. Germline V gives CDR1 LNHDA, CDR2 SQIVND (reference sequence). CDR3 length: 13 amino acids. Trimming left V 4 bases short and J 2 bases short, with 7 bases between.